The rows below give T cell receptor beta chains drawn from one sample of a study of PD-L1 blockade in urothelial cancer. TCRdb keeps only in-frame clones here, not all; method: immunoSEQ multiplex PCR. The data contain 25,000 to 30,000 clones, 75% to 85% of them seen just once; the ten biggest clones take up around 3.5%. The sequences come from PBMCs, collected around atezolizumab (anti-PD-L1) treatment. These receptors originate from a man aged 70 or older with urothelial cancer. The CDR3 runs from the conserved cysteine through the conserved F or W. The D gene is left open where the match is weak. Rows give clone size only sometimes, using once, few, many, or a class for an expanded clone.

TRBV10-3	few	TRBJ2-1	TRBD1	TGTGCCTCGTCCGAGGACAGGGAGTACAATGAGCAGTTCTTC	CASSEDREYNEQFF
TRBV25-1	few	TRBJ1-2	-	TGTGCCTCATCAGGCGGCGGAGGGGGCTACACCTTC	CASSGGGGGYTF
TRBV19	-	TRBJ1-1	-	TGTGCCAGTAGTATATCCCCGTGGGCCGCCGCGAACACTGAAGCTTTCTTT	CASSISPWAAANTEAFF
TRBV9	-	TRBJ2-1	-	TGTGCCAGCAGCGTAGGTGGGGGGAATGAGCAGTTCTTC	CASSVGGGNEQFF
TRBV19	-	TRBJ1-5	-	TGTGCCAGTAGTATCCAGGGGCACAATCAGCCCCAGCATTTT	CASSIQGHNQPQHF
TRBV2	-	TRBJ2-7	-	TGTGCCAGCAGTGACCTAGAGTACGAGCAGTACTTC	CASSDLEYEQYF
TRBV7-6	once	TRBJ2-7	TRBD1	TGTGCCAGCAGCGCCGCGGGACAGGGGGGTGAGCAGTACTTC	CASSAAGQGGEQYF
TRBV6-1	-	TRBJ1-2	TRBD1	TGTGCCAGCAGGGCTAGGACAGGGGCGGCTGGCTACACCTTC	CASRARTGAAGYTF
TRBV10-3	-	TRBJ1-2	TRBD1	TGTGCCATCAGTGAGTCGGCGACAGGGGAGGGCTACACCTTC	CAISESATGEGYTF
TRBV28	once	TRBJ1-4	TRBD1	TGTGCCAGCAGTTCGACGGGACAGTCTAATGAAAAACTGTTTTTT	CASSSTGQSNEKLFF
TRBV7-6	-	TRBJ2-1	TRBD2	TGTGCCAGCAGTTCACCTAGCGGGCCAAGCTCCTACAATGAGCAGTTCTTC	CASSSPSGPSSYNEQFF
TRBV9	-	TRBJ2-5	TRBD2	TGTGCCAGCAGCGTAGGTGTTAGCGGGGGGAATGTGGGGGAGACCCAGTACTTC	CASSVGVSGGNVGETQYF
TRBV18	-	TRBJ1-4	-	TGTGCCAGCTCACCACCTCCTGGGCTTGGGCTGGCTGAAAAACTGTTTTTT	CASSPPPGLGLAEKLFF
TRBV2	-	TRBJ1-4	-	TGTGCCAGCAGCGAAGAACCTTTCGCGGAAAAACTGTTTTTT	CASSEEPFAEKLFF
TRBV19	few	TRBJ1-6	-	TGTGCCAGTAGTATAGGCGGGGCACGGAATAATTCACCCCTCCACTTT	CASSIGGARNNSPLHF
TRBV6-6	few	TRBJ2-7	-	TGTGCCAGCAGTCCGTCGGACTCGTCCTACGAGCAGTACTTC	CASSPSDSSYEQYF
TRBV2	-	TRBJ2-3	-	TGTGCCAGCAGTGCAGGGGGACTGACTAAAACAGATACGCAGTATTTT	CASSAGGLTKTDTQYF
TRBV28	-	TRBJ2-7	TRBD1	TGTGCCAGCAGTGCCCGGACAGGGCCCCCCTACGAGCAGTACTTC	CASSARTGPPYEQYF
TRBV2	-	TRBJ2-2	-	TGTGCCAGCAATAACAGGGTCACCGGGGAGCTGTTTTTT	CASNNRVTGELFF
TRBV28	-	TRBJ2-3	TRBD1	TGTGCCAGCCTTGGAAGACCGGGCAGGGGGTACACAGATACGCAGTATTTT	CASLGRPGRGYTDTQYF
TRBV12-5	-	TRBJ2-1	-	TGTGCTAGTGGTTTGACGACAAACGAGCAGTTCTTC	CASGLTTNEQFF
TRBV27	-	TRBJ2-1	TRBD2	TGTGCCAGCACCCCAGGAACTTGGCTAGCGGGAGAAATAGGCTCCTACAATGAGCAGTTCTTC	CASTPGTWLAGEIGSYNEQFF
TRBV2	-	TRBJ2-3	TRBD2	TGTGCCAGCAGTGCCTCGGGGGGATTCACAGATACGCAGTATTTT	CASSASGGFTDTQYF
TRBV13	-	TRBJ2-5	-	TGTGCCAGCAGCCTGCGACTAGTTCCGAAGACCCAGTACTTC	CASSLRLVPKTQYF
TRBV6-6	-	TRBJ1-2	TRBD1	TGTGCCAGCAGTTTGGACAGGAACAACTATGGCTACACCTTC	CASSLDRNNYGYTF
TRBV6-5	-	TRBJ2-1	-	TGTGCCAGCAGTTACCGGGGAGGTGAGCAGTTCTTC	CASSYRGGEQFF
TRBV18	-	TRBJ2-1	TRBD2	TGTGCCAGCTCACCACCAAGCGGGAGGGCCAATGAGCAGTTCTTC	CASSPPSGRANEQFF
TRBV14	few	TRBJ1-3	-	TGTGCCAGCAGCCAAGACAGGTCTGGAAACACCATATATTTT	CASSQDRSGNTIYF
TRBV14	-	TRBJ2-5	TRBD1	TGTGCCAGCAGACGGACAGGGGGCATGGAGACCCAGTACTTC	CASRRTGGMETQYF
TRBV6-1	-	TRBJ2-5	TRBD2	TGTGCCAGCAGGCCGGGGGGGGGAAGGCAAGAGACCCAGTACTTC	CASRPGGGRQETQYF
TRBV4-2	few	TRBJ1-4	-	TGTGCCAGCAGCCAAGCATCCCAGGGGCTAGGGGAAAAACTGTTTTTT	CASSQASQGLGEKLFF
TRBV6-1	-	TRBJ1-1	-	TGTGCCAGCAGTGGGACAGTGAACACTGAAGCTTTCTTT	CASSGTVNTEAFF
TRBV13	few	TRBJ2-7	TRBD2	TGTGCCAGCAGCTCCGTGACGGGAGGGAACGAGCAGTACTTC	CASSSVTGGNEQYF
TRBV7-2	-	TRBJ2-5	TRBD1	TGTGCCAGCAGCTCCGTTGGGACAGGGTTTGGCGAGACCCAGTACTTC	CASSSVGTGFGETQYF
TRBV9	few	TRBJ2-5	-	TGTGCCAGCAGCGTCACCCCTAGAGGAGAGACCCAGTACTTC	CASSVTPRGETQYF
TRBV18	few	TRBJ1-3	TRBD1	TGTGCCAGCTCACCACAGGGGGCCGGGAACACCATATATTTT	CASSPQGAGNTIYF
TRBV27	-	TRBJ2-7	TRBD1	TGTGCCAGCAGTCGGCGGGGGACAGGGGGCTACGAGCAGTACTTC	CASSRRGTGGYEQYF